The rows below give T cell receptor beta chains drawn from one sample of a study of blood T cell repertoires in COVID-19. Here immunoSEQ multiplex PCR was the method, and the copy in TCRdb shows in-frame clones only, minus some. Of 150,000 to 250,000 clones listed, roughly 80% were seen once; the top ten hold around 5.4%. Sequencing was carried out using peripheral blood. Receptor source: a woman aged 40 to 49 with COVID-19, enrolled during active disease. CDR3s include the opening cysteine and the closing phenylalanine or tryptophan. The D gene is left open where the match is weak. Size values are once, few and many counts, or a class for expanded clones, and some rows have none.

size: NA; D: NA; V: TRBV3-1/TRBV3-2; J: TRBJ2-7; CDR3: CASSQDWTDYEQYF; DNA: TGTGCCAGCAGCCAAGATTGGACAGATTACGAGCAGTACTTC
size: NA; D: TRBD1; V: TRBV7-6; J: TRBJ1-1; CDR3: CASSSITGGRTEAFF; DNA: TGTGCCAGCAGCTCAATAACAGGGGGGAGGACTGAAGCTTTCTTT
size: NA; D: NA; V: TRBV5-6; J: TRBJ2-1; CDR3: CASSPSGRHEQFF; DNA: TGTGCCAGCAGCCCCTCAGGCAGACATGAGCAGTTCTTC
size: NA; D: TRBD2; V: TRBV5-6; J: TRBJ2-5; CDR3: CASAHWGLAEETQYF; DNA: TGTGCCTCGGCACACTGGGGACTAGCGGAAGAGACCCAGTACTTC
size: NA; D: NA; V: TRBV7-2; J: TRBJ1-1; CDR3: CASSLAARNTEAFF; DNA: TGTGCCAGCAGCTTAGCTGCCAGGAACACTGAAGCTTTCTTT
size: many; D: TRBD1; V: TRBV19; J: TRBJ1-1; CDR3: CASEGDRGRMNTEAFF; DNA: TGTGCCAGCGAAGGGGACAGGGGAAGGATGAACACTGAAGCTTTCTTT
size: NA; D: NA; V: TRBV11-2; J: TRBJ1-1; CDR3: CASSLPSPEAFF; DNA: TGTGCCAGCAGCTTACCTAGCCCTGAAGCTTTCTTT
size: few; D: TRBD1; V: TRBV11-2; J: TRBJ1-4; CDR3: CASSSGTGEPNEKLFF; DNA: TGTGCCAGCAGCTCTGGGACAGGGGAGCCTAATGAAAAACTGTTTTTT
size: NA; D: NA; V: TRBV2; J: TRBJ2-7; CDR3: CASSWSSYEQYF; DNA: TGTGCCAGCAGTTGGAGCTCCTACGAGCAGTACTTC
size: few; D: NA; V: TRBV10-1; J: TRBJ1-2; CDR3: CASSQSRRTYGYTF; DNA: TGCGCCAGCTCCCAGAGCAGGCGGACATATGGCTACACCTTC
size: NA; D: NA; V: TRBV4-1; J: TRBJ1-6; CDR3: CASSLTGNMDSPLHF; DNA: TGCGCCAGCAGCCTAACAGGGAACATGGATTCACCCCTCCACTTT
size: NA; D: TRBD1; V: TRBV10-2; J: TRBJ1-5; CDR3: CASLEGDRGFQPQHF; DNA: TGCGCCAGCCTCGAGGGGGACAGGGGATTCCAGCCCCAGCATTTT
size: once; D: TRBD2; V: TRBV6-1; J: TRBJ2-7; CDR3: CASTRTSGDYEQYF; DNA: TGTGCCAGCACACGGACTAGCGGGGACTACGAGCAGTACTTC
size: once; D: TRBD1; V: TRBV6-2/TRBV6-3; J: TRBJ2-3; CDR3: CASSYSPPLTGFPDTQYF; DNA: TGTGCCAGCAGTTACTCGCCCCCGTTGACAGGGTTCCCAGATACGCAGTATTTT
size: NA; D: TRBD1; V: TRBV19; J: TRBJ1-2; CDR3: CASTTHRGFGYGYTF; DNA: TGTGCCAGTACCACCCACAGGGGATTCGGCTATGGCTACACCTTC
size: few; D: TRBD2; V: TRBV27; J: TRBJ2-7; CDR3: CASRAPSGRSYEQYF; DNA: TGTGCCAGCAGGGCCCCTAGCGGGAGGTCCTACGAGCAGTACTTC
size: NA; D: NA; V: TRBV5-1; J: TRBJ1-2; CDR3: CASSGVVRGDGYTF; DNA: TGCGCCAGCAGCGGGGTGGTTAGGGGTGACGGCTACACCTTC
size: NA; D: NA; V: TRBV3-1/TRBV3-2; J: TRBJ2-5; CDR3: CASSQGTAQETQYF; DNA: TGTGCCAGCAGCCAAGGGACAGCGCAAGAGACCCAGTACTTC
size: NA; D: TRBD1; V: TRBV18; J: TRBJ1-1; CDR3: CASSGPTGLGYGTEAFF; DNA: TGTGCCAGCTCAGGACCGACAGGGCTCGGATATGGCACTGAAGCTTTCTTT
size: NA; D: NA; V: TRBV6-1; J: TRBJ1-1; CDR3: CASSGATGSSNTEAFF; DNA: TGTGCCAGCAGTGGTGCGACAGGCTCATCGAACACTGAAGCTTTCTTT
size: NA; D: NA; V: TRBV9; J: TRBJ2-3; CDR3: CASSRTGSTDTQYF; DNA: TGTGCCAGCAGCCGAACGGGTAGCACAGATACGCAGTATTTT
size: NA; D: NA; V: TRBV27; J: TRBJ2-7; CDR3: CASSLMAGAVSYEQYF; DNA: TGTGCCAGCAGTTTAATGGCAGGGGCGGTCTCCTACGAGCAGTACTTC
size: NA; D: NA; V: TRBV24-1; J: TRBJ2-7; CDR3: CATSDFGEAYEQYF; DNA: TGTGCCACCAGTGATTTCGGGGAGGCCTACGAGCAGTACTTC
size: NA; D: TRBD1; V: TRBV5-6; J: TRBJ1-2; CDR3: CASSWGTGGDYGYTF; DNA: TGTGCCAGCAGCTGGGGGACAGGAGGGGACTATGGCTACACCTTC
size: NA; D: TRBD1; V: TRBV29-1; J: TRBJ1-5; CDR3: CSVLTGQGGNQPQHF; DNA: TGCAGCGTGCTGACCGGACAGGGTGGCAATCAGCCCCAGCATTTT
size: NA; D: NA; V: TRBV2; J: TRBJ2-2; CDR3: CASSDAGPGTGELFF; DNA: TGTGCCAGCAGTGACGCAGGGCCTGGGACCGGGGAGCTGTTTTTT
size: NA; D: TRBD1; V: TRBV6-5; J: TRBJ2-1; CDR3: CASSYSGQVYYNEQFF; DNA: TGTGCCAGCAGTTACTCGGGACAGGTTTACTACAATGAGCAGTTCTTC
size: NA; D: NA; V: TRBV6-2/TRBV6-3; J: TRBJ2-7; CDR3: CASSSAGGTTYEQYF; DNA: TGTGCCAGCAGCTCTGCAGGGGGGACCACTTACGAGCAGTACTTC
size: once; D: TRBD1; V: TRBV18; J: TRBJ1-2; CDR3: CASSPWDRESSNYGYTF; DNA: TGTGCCAGCTCACCATGGGACAGGGAATCTTCTAACTATGGCTACACCTTC
size: NA; D: TRBD2; V: TRBV6-2/TRBV6-3; J: TRBJ2-1; CDR3: CASSGSGRGNEQFF; DNA: TGTGCCAGCAGCGGTAGCGGGAGGGGCAATGAGCAGTTCTTC
size: NA; D: NA; V: TRBV7-2; J: TRBJ2-7; CDR3: CASSSGLGYEQYF; DNA: TGTGCCAGCAGCTCAGGGCTTGGCTACGAGCAGTACTTC
size: NA; D: TRBD1; V: TRBV7-9; J: TRBJ1-1; CDR3: CASSLAPGTGNTEAFF; DNA: TGTGCCAGCAGCTTAGCCCCCGGGACAGGGAACACTGAAGCTTTCTTT
size: NA; D: NA; V: TRBV7-9; J: TRBJ1-1; CDR3: CASSLEIGRTEAFF; DNA: TGTGCCAGCAGCTTAGAAATAGGGAGAACTGAAGCTTTCTTT
size: NA; D: NA; V: TRBV9; J: TRBJ2-1; CDR3: CASSTVLEVASYNEQFF; DNA: TGTGCCAGCAGCACAGTCTTGGAGGTCGCCTCCTACAATGAGCAGTTCTTC
size: few; D: NA; V: TRBV5-1; J: TRBJ2-5; CDR3: CASSNYQETQYF; DNA: TGCGCCAGCAGCAACTACCAAGAGACCCAGTACTTC
size: NA; D: TRBD1; V: TRBV20-1; J: TRBJ1-5; CDR3: CSASPYRGYSNQPQHF; DNA: TGCAGTGCAAGTCCATACAGGGGGTATAGCAATCAGCCCCAGCATTTT
size: NA; D: TRBD2; V: TRBV5-8; J: TRBJ2-1; CDR3: CASSLARTRYNEQFF; DNA: TGTGCCAGCAGCTTGGCCCGGACTAGATACAATGAGCAGTTCTTC